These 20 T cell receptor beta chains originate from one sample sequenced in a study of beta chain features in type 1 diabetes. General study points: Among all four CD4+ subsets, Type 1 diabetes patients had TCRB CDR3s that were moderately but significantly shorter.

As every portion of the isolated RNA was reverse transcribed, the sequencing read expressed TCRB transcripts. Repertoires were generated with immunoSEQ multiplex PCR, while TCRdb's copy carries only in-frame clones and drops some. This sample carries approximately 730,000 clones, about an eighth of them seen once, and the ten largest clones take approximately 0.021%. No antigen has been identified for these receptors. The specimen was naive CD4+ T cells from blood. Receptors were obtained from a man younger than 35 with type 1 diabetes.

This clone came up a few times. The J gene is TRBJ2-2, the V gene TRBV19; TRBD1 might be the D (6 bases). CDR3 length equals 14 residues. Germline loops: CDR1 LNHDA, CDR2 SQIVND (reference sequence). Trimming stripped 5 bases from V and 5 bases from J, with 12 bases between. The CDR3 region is CASSFQGLTGELFF. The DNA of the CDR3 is TGTGCCAGTAGTTTTCAGGGGCTGACCGGGGAGCTGTTTTTT.

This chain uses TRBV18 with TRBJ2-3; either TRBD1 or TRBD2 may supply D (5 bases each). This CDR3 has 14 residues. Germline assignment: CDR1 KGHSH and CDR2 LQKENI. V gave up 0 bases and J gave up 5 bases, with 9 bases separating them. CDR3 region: CASSPPGDGDTQYF. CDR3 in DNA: TGTGCCAGCTCACCACCAGGGGACGGAGATACGCAGTATTTT.

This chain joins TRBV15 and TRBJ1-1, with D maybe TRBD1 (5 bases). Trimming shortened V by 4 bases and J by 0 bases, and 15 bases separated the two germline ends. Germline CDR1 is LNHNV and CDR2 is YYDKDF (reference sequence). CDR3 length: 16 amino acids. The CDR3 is CATSIRQSAMNTEAFF. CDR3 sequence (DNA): TGTGCCACCAGCATCCGACAGTCTGCAATGAACACTGAAGCTTTCTTT.

The CDR3 sequence is CASSHPGGGGDSGNTIYF. The CDR3 DNA reads TGCGCCAGCAGCCATCCCGGGGGAGGGGGAGACTCTGGAAACACCATATATTTT. The V and J genes are TRBV4-1 and TRBJ1-3; weak D call: TRBD1 (6 bases). The V gene lost 3 bases and the J gene lost 0 bases, with 18 bases spanning the gap. Germline V gives CDR1 MGHRA, CDR2 YSYEKL. The CDR3 extends over 18 amino acids.

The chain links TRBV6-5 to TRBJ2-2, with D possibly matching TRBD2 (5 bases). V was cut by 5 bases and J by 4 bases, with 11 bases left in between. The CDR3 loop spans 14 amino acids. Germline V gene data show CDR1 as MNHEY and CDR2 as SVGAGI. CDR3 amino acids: CASSLNRGTGELFF. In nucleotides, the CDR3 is TGTGCCAGCAGTCTTAACCGGGGCACCGGGGAGCTGTTTTTT.

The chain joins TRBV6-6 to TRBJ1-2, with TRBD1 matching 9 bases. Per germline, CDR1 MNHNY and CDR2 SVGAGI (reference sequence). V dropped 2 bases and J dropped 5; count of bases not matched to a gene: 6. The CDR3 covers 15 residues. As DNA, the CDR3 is TGTGCCAGCAGTTACGGGGACAGGGCGGGATATGGCTACACCTTC. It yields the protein CASSYGDRAGYGYTF.

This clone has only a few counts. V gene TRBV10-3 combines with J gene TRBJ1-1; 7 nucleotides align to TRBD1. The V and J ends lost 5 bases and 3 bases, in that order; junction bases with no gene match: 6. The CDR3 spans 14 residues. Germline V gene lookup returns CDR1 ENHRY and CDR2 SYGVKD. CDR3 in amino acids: CAISSRGRDTEAFF. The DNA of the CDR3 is TGTGCCATCAGTTCGAGGGGGCGCGACACTGAAGCTTTCTTT.

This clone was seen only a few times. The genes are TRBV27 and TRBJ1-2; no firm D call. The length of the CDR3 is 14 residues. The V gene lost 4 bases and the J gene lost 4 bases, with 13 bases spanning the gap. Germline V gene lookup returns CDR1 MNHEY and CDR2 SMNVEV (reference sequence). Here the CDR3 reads CASSSNSAGYGYTF. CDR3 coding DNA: TGTGCCAGCAGTTCGAACTCAGCTGGCTATGGCTACACCTTC.

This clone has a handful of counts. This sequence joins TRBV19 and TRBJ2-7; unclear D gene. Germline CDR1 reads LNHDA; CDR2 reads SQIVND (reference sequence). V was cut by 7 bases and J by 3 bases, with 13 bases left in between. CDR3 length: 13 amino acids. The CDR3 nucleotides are TGTGCCAGTACCTCCCCTACCGGCTACGAGCAGTACTTC. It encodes CASTSPTGYEQYF. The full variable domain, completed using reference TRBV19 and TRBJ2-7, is DGGITQSPKYLFRKEGQNVTLSCEQNLNHDAMYWYRQDPGQGLRLIYYSQIVNDFQKGDIAEGYSVSREKKESFPLTVTSAQKNPTAFYLCASTSPTGYEQYFGPGTRLTVT.

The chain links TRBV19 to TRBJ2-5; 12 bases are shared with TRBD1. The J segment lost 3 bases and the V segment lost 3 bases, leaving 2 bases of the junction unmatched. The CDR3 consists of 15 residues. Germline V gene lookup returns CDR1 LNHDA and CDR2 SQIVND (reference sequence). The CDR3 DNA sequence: TGTGCCAGTAGTATGGGACAGGGGGCCGAAGAGACCCAGTACTTC. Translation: CASSMGQGAEETQYF.

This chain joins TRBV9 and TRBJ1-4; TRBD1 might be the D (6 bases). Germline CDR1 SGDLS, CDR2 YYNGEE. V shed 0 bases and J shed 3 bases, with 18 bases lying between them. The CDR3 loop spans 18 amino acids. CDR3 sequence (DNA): TGTGCCAGCAGCGTAGGTGGGGGGGCCCGCACGGCTAATGAAAAACTGTTTTTT. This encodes CASSVGGGARTANEKLFF.

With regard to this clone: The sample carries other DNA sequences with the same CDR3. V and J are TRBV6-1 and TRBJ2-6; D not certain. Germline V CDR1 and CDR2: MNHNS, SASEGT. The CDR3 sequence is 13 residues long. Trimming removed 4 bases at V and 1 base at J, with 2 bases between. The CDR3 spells CASSVSGANVLTF. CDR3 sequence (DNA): TGTGCCAGCAGTGTGTCTGGGGCCAACGTCCTGACTTTC.

This CDR3 reads CAGRDTVTNEKLFF. The CDR3 region has the DNA TGTGCCGGACGGGACACCGTAACTAATGAAAAACTGTTTTTT. V gene TRBV30 combines with J gene TRBJ1-4; possibly TRBD1 for D (6 bases). The CDR3 has 14 amino acids. Per germline, CDR1 GTSNPN and CDR2 SVGIG (reference sequence). V was pared by 8 bases and J by 1 base, with 14 bases between.

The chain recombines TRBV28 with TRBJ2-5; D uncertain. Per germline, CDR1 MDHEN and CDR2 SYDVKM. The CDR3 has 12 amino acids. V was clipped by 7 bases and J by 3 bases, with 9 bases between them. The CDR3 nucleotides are TGTGCCAGCAAGGCCCAGGAAGAGACCCAGTACTTC. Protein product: CASKAQEETQYF.

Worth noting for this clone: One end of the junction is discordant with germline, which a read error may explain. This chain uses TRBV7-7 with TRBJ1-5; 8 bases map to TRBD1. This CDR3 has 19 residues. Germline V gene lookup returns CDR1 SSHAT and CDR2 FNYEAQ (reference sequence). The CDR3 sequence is CASTTPGDRGGEGNQPQHF. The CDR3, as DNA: TGTGCTAGCACCACACCCGGCGACAGGGGTGGCGAAGGCAATCAGCCCCAGCATTTT.

The CDR3 DNA is TGTGCCAGCAGCTCCAGAGAGGCTTTCTTT. It is translated as CASSSREAFF. This rearrangement joins TRBV7-9 to TRBJ1-1; D is ambiguous. This CDR3 is built from 10 residues. Trimming pared 4 bases from V and 11 bases from J, leaving 8 bases between. Germline V CDR1 and CDR2: SEHNR, FQNEAQ (reference sequence).

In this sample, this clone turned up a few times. The CDR3 protein is CASRVAGTYEQYF. CDR3 sequence (DNA): TGTGCCAGCAGGGTAGCGGGCACCTACGAGCAGTACTTC. This chain uses TRBV25-1 with TRBJ2-7, with 7 bases that match TRBD2. V lost 6 bases to trimming and J lost 2 bases; unmatched junction nucleotides: 4. The CDR3 loop spans 13 amino acids. Germline lookup yields CDR1 MGHDK and CDR2 SYGVNS.

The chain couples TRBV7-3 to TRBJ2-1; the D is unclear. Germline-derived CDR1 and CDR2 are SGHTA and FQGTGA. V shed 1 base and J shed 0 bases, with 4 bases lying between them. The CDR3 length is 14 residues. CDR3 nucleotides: TGTGCCAGCAGCTTAAGAAGCTCCTACAATGAGCAGTTCTTC. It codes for CASSLRSSYNEQFF.

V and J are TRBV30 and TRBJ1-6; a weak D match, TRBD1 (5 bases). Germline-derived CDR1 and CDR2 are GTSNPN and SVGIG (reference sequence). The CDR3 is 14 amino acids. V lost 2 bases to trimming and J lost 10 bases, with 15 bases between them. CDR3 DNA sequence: TGTGCCTGGAGTAGGGATACAGGAAACTCACCCCTCCACTTT. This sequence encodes CAWSRDTGNSPLHF.

The CDR3 spells CASSFTSGGAVGTDTQYF. The CDR3 DNA is TGTGCCAGCAGCTTCACTAGCGGGGGGGCCGTGGGCACAGATACGCAGTATTTT. The rearrangement links TRBV7-2 to TRBJ2-3; 13 positions agree with TRBD2. This CDR3 is built from 18 residues. The germline gives CDR1 SGHTA, CDR2 FQGNSA. Unmatched junction bases numbered 7, after V lost 3 bases and J lost 1 base.